This is a list of T cell receptor beta chains from one sample in a study of blood T cell repertoires in COVID-19. Repertoires were generated with immunoSEQ multiplex PCR, while TCRdb's copy carries only in-frame clones and drops some. The repertoire includes 64,000 or so clones, 75% to 90% of them detected once, and over 10% sits in the top ten. The material sequenced was peripheral blood. These receptors all come from a human donor in a cohort sampled during active COVID-19. Each CDR3 is given with its conserved first and last residue. A D gene is named only where the DNA matches it firmly. Not every row has a clone size; where given, it reads once, few, many or a size class.

d_call	clone_size	j_call	cdr3_length	v_call	cdr3_nt	cdr3_aa
TRBD1	.	TRBJ1-3	14	TRBV19	TGTGCCAGTTCGGACAGGGGGTTTGGAAACACCATATATTTT	CASSDRGFGNTIYF
.	.	TRBJ2-3	15	TRBV5-1	TGCGCCAGCGGTGGACTAGGGGGATACACAGATACGCAGTATTTT	CASGGLGGYTDTQYF
TRBD1	few	TRBJ2-5	16	TRBV5-1	TGCGCCAGCAGCGTAAGGACAGGGGGAATCCAAGAGACCCAGTACTTC	CASSVRTGGIQETQYF
.	few	TRBJ1-2	12	TRBV7-9	TGTGCCAGCAGCCCCCAGGGGTTTGGCTACACCTTC	CASSPQGFGYTF
.	.	TRBJ2-3	15	TRBV11-3	TGTGCCAGCAGCTTGAGGGCGAGGACCACAGATACGCAGTATTTT	CASSLRARTTDTQYF
TRBD1	.	TRBJ1-1	15	TRBV6-6	TGTGCCTGCACCTTTGGACAGGGGATGAACACTGAAGCTTTCTTT	CACTFGQGMNTEAFF
.	.	TRBJ2-2	14	TRBV6-5	TGTGCCAGCAGTTATTCGCCGGGGACCGGGGAGCTGTTTTTT	CASSYSPGTGELFF
TRBD1	.	TRBJ1-4	15	TRBV7-2	TGTGCCAGCAGCCCGTGGACAGGGTCTAATGAAAAACTGTTTTTT	CASSPWTGSNEKLFF
.	.	TRBJ1-2	12	TRBV10-3	TGTGCCATCAGTGCCCAAAACTATGGCTACACCTTC	CAISAQNYGYTF
TRBD2	.	TRBJ2-1	14	TRBV7-9	TGTGCCAGCAGCTTAGCGGGGGGGTACAATGAGCAGTTCTTC	CASSLAGGYNEQFF
TRBD1	.	TRBJ1-1	15	TRBV3-1/TRBV3-2	TGTGCCAGCAGCCCAAGGGGGCAGAGGAACACTGAAGCTTTCTTT	CASSPRGQRNTEAFF
.	.	TRBJ1-4	16	TRBV5-1	TGCGCCAGCAGCTTGATCGGGCGGGGTACGAATGAAAAACTGTTTTTT	CASSLIGRGTNEKLFF
TRBD1	.	TRBJ1-5	14	TRBV18	TGTGCCAGCTCACCGACAGGGGCTATCCAGCCCCAGCATTTT	CASSPTGAIQPQHF
.	.	TRBJ2-7	15	TRBV18	TGTGCCAGCTCACCACCGACAGGATGGGTTGGCGAGCAGTACTTC	CASSPPTGWVGEQYF
.	few	TRBJ1-5	14	TRBV6-5	TGTGCCAGCAGTTATTTTCAGGGCCATCAGCCCCAGCATTTT	CASSYFQGHQPQHF
.	.	TRBJ2-1	15	TRBV5-1	TGCGCCAGCAGCGCTGACTCTTTCCCCTTCAATGAGCAGTTCTTC	CASSADSFPFNEQFF
.	few	TRBJ1-1	14	TRBV15	TGTGCCACCAGCCAGGGGAACTTGAACACTGAAGCTTTCTTT	CATSQGNLNTEAFF
.	.	TRBJ2-5	15	TRBV27	TGTGCCAGCAGTTCTCTAAGAGGGGGAGGGGAGACCCAGTACTTC	CASSSLRGGGETQYF
.	.	TRBJ2-2	16	TRBV9	TGTGCCAGCAGCGTAGGTAGGAGCCCGAACACCGGGGAGCTGTTTTTT	CASSVGRSPNTGELFF
.	.	TRBJ1-5	13	TRBV28	TGTGCCAGCACCGTACTCCTTGATCAGCCCCAGCATTTT	CASTVLLDQPQHF